This T cell receptor beta chain was recovered during a study of blood T cell repertoires in COVID-19 (dated by TCRdb to 2020 to 2021). For the wider study: The collaborator samples originated in the United States, Italy and Spain and spanned the acute and convalescent phases of COVID-19. The repertoires were made available in a free public database intended to serve as a resource for research on the immune response to SARS-CoV-2. Subjects who had been exposed to COVID-19, were actively infected with it, or had recovered from it provided the deeply sampled blood TCRbeta repertoires that made up the dataset. The samples were drawn from the first 160 participants of the ongoing ImmuneRACE study and from some 1,300 subjects provided by 6 global collaborators. The material from the prospective study consisted of cDNA or gDNA derived from T cells, B-cell-depleted T cells, or PBMCs. A de-identified subject ID, COVID-19 status, age in years and sex were almost always included in the sample metadata. Where available, HLA class I and class II types were taken from metadata supplied by the sample provider and were not determined by assay-based typing.

V and J lose 0 bases and 1 base, and a span of 7 bases separates them. The CDR3 sequence holds 15 residues, the cysteine and phenylalanine included. The kept DNA is CDR3 alone, 45 bases in frame from the first base. Sequences LGHNA (CDR1) and YNFKEQ (CDR2) are obtained from the germline V gene. Broad study findings and their caveats: Clinical and demographic metadata were provided uncurated, with the amount varying by source and participant.

Comment on this clone: What this receptor recognizes is not known. No qualities accompany the bases; no much larger clone lies one base away.

TCRbeta CDR3 regions were amplified from genomic DNA using the immunoSEQ Assay, a bias-controlled multiplex PCR. In the authors' own workflow: Nucleated cell counts per sample were estimated from amplification of reference gene primers within the assay. To quantify the absolute abundance of each unique TCRbeta CDR3 rearrangement, sequence reads were collapsed and filtered. For each sample, productive Simpson clonality was calculated as the square root of Simpson's diversity index across productive rearrangements. TCRdb limited this immuneACCESS table to in-frame rearrangements with V and J called. A share of clones is missing; checked studies link under half to unresolved V genes, and the rest is unexplained. V, J and clone size are taken as reported in that table, and D and trimming were inferred from the DNA itself. This sample holds under 200,000 clones; more than 70% were observed only once. The ten top clones hold approximately 7% of the sample.

Each collaborating institution followed its own protocols to collect whole blood in K2EDTA tubes. For TCRbeta analysis, collaborators shipped samples in one of three forms: frozen whole blood, isolated PBMCs, or DNA extracted from either of those sample types. Sequencing used peripheral blood. The chain uses TRBV4-2 and TRBJ1-5; TRBD1 is a weak D gene call, 5 bases matching. This clonotype originated in a middle-aged man with active or convalescent COVID-19. The DNA is TGTGCCAGCAGCCAAGATAGGGGAAGCAATCAGCCCCAGCATTTT. Translated, it gives CASSQDRGSNQPQHF.